This TCR beta chain was recorded in a study of control samples from healthy donors and cancer patients. CDR3 length: 15 residues. The germline CDR1 and CDR2 sequences are SGDLS and YYNGEE. V was pared by 3 bases and J by 2 bases, with 2 bases of the junction left unmatched. Produced via immunoSEQ multiplex PCR; TCRdb's table is partial and in-frame only. The data hold some 120,000 clones, with roughly 87% observed a single time. The chain combines TRBV9 with TRBJ2-7; 13 positions match TRBD2. This TCR was sampled from a man between 35 and 55 years old in good health. Source material: blood. The CDR3 region is CASSETSGGAYEQYF. For the CDR3, the DNA is TGTGCCAGCAGCGAAACTAGCGGGGGGGCCTACGAGCAGTACTTC.